This T cell receptor (beta chain) was identified in a study of vaccination effects on CD4 cells after COVID-19. Note on this clone: Its antigen is unidentified.

Per the germline V gene, CDR1 is LGHDT and CDR2 is YNNKEL (reference sequence). The V and J ends lost 4 bases and 7 bases, in that order; junction bases with no gene match: 7. CDR3 size: 16 residues. Ahead of sequencing, the ViraFEST assay grew antigen-specific CD4+ T cells using viral peptide pools. At the end of approximately 10 days of culture, CD4+ T cells were isolated. Participants were given two doses of BNT162b2 or mRNA-1273 vaccine. Here immunoSEQ multiplex PCR was the method, and the copy in TCRdb shows in-frame clones only, minus some. The sample has roughly 27,000 clones; roughly 74% are singletons.

The TCR sequence derives from a human donor who received a COVID-19 vaccine. This chain joins TRBV3-1 (or the pseudogene TRBV3-2) and TRBJ1-6, with 10 positions matching TRBD1. This specimen was CD4+ T cells from PBMCs cultured with HCoV-OC43 spike peptides, taken after COVID-19 vaccination. Subset given: HCoV-OC43 spike overlapping peptide pool stimulation. The CDR3 protein is CASSRTGGSSNSPLHF. The CDR3 DNA sequence: TGTGCCAGCAGCCGGACAGGGGGGAGTAGCAATTCACCCCTCCACTTT.